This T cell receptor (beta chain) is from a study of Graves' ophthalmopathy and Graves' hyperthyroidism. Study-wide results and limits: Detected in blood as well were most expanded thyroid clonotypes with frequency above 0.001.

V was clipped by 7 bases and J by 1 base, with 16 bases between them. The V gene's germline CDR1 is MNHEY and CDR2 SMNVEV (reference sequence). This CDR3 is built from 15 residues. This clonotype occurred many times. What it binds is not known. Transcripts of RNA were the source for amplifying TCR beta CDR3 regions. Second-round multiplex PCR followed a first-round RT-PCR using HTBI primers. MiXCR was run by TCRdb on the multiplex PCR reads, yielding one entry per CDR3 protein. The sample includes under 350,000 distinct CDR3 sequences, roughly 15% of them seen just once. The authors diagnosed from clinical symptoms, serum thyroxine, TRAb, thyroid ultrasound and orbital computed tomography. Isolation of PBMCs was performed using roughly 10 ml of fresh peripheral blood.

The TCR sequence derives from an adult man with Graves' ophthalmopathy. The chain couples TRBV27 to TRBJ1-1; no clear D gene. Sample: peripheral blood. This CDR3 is CASIPRWAGNTEAFF. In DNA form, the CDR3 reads TGTGCCAGCATTCCGCGTTGGGCAGGGAACACTGAAGCTTTCTTT.